This T cell receptor beta chain was captured by sequencing in a study of cytomegalovirus exposure and HLA in healthy donors. Use of 60 Vbeta and 13 Jbeta primers characterized the PCR. Sequenced by immunoSEQ multiplex PCR; TCRdb stores in-frame clones only, minus some. The sample includes 160,000 or so clones, about 80% of them seen just once. The junction had 4 bases not matched to a gene; V was cut back by 0 bases and J by 4 bases. Per the germline V gene, CDR1 is SGHDT and CDR2 is YYEEEE. This CDR3 region has 16 residues. The sequence came from a young man in good health and CMV-seropositive. The source material was PBMCs. This chain uses TRBV5-6 with TRBJ2-3, with 11 bases matching TRBD2. The CDR3 nucleotides read TGTGCCAGCAGCTTGGTCGGTAGCGGGAGGGCAGATACGCAGTATTTT. Protein: CASSLVGSGRADTQYF.